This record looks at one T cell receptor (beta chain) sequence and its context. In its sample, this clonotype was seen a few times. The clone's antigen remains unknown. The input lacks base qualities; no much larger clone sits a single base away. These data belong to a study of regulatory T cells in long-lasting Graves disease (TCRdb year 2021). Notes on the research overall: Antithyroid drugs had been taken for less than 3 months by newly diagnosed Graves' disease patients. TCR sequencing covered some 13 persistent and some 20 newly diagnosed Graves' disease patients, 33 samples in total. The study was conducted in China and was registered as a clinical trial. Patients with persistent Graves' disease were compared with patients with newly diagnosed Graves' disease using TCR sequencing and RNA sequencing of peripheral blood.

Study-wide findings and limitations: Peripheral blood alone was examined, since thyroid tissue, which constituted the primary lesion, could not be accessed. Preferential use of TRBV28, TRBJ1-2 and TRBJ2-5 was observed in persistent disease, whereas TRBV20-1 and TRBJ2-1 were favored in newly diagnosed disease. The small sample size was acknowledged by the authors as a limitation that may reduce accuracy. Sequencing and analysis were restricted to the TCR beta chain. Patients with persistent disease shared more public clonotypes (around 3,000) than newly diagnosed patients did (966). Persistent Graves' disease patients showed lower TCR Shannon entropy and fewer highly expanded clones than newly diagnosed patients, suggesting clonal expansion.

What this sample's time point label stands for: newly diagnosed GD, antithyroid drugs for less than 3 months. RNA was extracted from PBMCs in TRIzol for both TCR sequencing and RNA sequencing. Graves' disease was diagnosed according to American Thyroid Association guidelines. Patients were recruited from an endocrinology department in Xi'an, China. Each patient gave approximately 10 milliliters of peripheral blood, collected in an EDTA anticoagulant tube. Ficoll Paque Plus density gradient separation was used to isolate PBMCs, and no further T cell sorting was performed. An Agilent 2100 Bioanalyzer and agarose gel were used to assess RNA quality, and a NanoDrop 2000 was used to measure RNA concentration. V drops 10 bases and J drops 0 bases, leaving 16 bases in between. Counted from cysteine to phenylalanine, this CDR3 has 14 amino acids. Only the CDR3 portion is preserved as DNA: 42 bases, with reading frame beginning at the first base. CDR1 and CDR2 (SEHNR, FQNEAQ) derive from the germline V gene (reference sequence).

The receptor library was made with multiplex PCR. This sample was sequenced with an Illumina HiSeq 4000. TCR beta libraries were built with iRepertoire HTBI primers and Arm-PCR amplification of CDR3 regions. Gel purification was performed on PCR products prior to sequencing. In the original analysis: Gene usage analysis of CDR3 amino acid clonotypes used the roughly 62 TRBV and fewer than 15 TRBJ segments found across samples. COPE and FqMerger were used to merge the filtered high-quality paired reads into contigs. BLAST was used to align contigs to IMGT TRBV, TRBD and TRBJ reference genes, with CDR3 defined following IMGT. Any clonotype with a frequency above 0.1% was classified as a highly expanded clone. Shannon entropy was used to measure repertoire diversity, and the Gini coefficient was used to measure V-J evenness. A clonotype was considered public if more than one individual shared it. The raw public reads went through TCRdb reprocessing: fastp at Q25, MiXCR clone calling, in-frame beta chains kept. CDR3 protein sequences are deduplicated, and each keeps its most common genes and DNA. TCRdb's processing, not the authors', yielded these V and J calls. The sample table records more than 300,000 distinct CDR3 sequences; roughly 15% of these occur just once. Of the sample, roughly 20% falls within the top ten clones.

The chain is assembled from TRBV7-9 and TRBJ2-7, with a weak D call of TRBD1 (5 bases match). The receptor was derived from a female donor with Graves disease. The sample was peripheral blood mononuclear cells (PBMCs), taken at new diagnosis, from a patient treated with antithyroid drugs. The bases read TGTGCCACCTCTCCTGACAGAAACTCCTACGAGCAGTACTTC. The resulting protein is CATSPDRNSYEQYF.